The TCR beta chain described here comes from a study of T-cell reconstitution after alpha-beta-depleted transplantation in children. Study-wide results and limits: Newly produced T cells mostly provided counts and TCRbeta diversity after one year, as hyperexpanded clones declined.

Germline V lookup: CDR1 MNHEY, CDR2 SMNVEV (reference sequence). The CDR3 loop spans 16 amino acids. Preparation of the TCRbeta library was carried out with unique molecular identifiers. TCRdb re-called the PCR reads with MiXCR, one entry per CDR3 protein. Here the sample spans over 400,000 distinct CDR3 sequences, around 46% being singletons. On this clonotype itself: The antigen is undetermined. One end of the junction does not line up with germline, which may come from a read error.

The chain couples TRBV27 to TRBJ1-2; 7 nucleotides match TRBD1. The material sequenced was PBMCs, taken before TCRalphabeta/CD19-depleted stem cell transplant. This receptor was identified in a girl aged 2-10 years with aplastic anemia, due to receive a stem cell transplant. CDR3 protein: CASSFGGDRPNYGYIF. CDR3 DNA sequence: TGTGCCAGCAGTTTCGGCGGGGACAGACCTAACTATGGCTACATCTTC.